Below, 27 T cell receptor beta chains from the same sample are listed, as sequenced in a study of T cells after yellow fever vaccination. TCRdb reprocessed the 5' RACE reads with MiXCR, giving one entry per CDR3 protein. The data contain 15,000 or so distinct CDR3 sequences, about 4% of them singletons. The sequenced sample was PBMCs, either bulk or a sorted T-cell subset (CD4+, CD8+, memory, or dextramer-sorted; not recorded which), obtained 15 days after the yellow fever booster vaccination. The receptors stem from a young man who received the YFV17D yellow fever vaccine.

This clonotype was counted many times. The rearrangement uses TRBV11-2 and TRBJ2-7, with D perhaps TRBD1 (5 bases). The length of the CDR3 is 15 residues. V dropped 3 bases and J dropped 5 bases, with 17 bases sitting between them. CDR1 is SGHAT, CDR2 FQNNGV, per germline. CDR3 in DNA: TGTGCCAGCAGCTTTCTGAGTAGTGGGGCGCACGAGCAGTACTTC. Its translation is CASSFLSSGAHEQYF. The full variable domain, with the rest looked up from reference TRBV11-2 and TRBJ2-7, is EAGVAQSPRYKIIEKRQSVAFWCNPISGHATLYWYQQILGQGPKLLIQFQNNGVVDDSQLPKDRFSAERLKGVDSTLKIQPAKLEDSAVYLCASSFLSSGAHEQYFGPGTRLTVT.

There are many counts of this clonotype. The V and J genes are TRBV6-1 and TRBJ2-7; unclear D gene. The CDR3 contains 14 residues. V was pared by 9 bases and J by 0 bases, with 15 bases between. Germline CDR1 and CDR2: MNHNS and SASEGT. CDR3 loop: CASRGERASYEQYF. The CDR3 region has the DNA TGTGCCAGTCGTGGAGAGCGCGCCTCCTACGAGCAGTACTTC.

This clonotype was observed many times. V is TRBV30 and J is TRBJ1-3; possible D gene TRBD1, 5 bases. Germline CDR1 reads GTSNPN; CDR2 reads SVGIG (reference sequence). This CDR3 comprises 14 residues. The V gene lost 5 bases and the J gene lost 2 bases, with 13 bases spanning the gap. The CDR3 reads CAWDSWGTGNTIYF. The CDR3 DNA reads TGTGCCTGGGACAGTTGGGGAACTGGAAACACCATATATTTT.

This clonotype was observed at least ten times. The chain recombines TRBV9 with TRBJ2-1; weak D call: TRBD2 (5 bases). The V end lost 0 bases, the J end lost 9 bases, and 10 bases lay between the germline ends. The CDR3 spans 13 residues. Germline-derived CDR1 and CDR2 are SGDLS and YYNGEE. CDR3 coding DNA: TGTGCCAGCAGCGTAGAGTCGGGGAGTGAGCAGTTCTTC. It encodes CASSVESGSEQFF.

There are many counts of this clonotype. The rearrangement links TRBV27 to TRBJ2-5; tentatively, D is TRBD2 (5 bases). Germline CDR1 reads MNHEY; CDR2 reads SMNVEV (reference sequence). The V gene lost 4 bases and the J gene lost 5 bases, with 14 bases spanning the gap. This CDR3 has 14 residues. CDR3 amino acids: CASSSRTGWETQYF. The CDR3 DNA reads TGTGCCAGCAGTTCGAGGACTGGTTGGGAGACCCAGTACTTC.

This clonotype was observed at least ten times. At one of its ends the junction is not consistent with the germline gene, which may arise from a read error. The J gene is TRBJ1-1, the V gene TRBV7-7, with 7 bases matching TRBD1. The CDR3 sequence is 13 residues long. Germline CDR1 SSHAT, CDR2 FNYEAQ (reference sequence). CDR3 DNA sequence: TGTGCTAGCAGCTCGCGGCAGGGGGCTGAAGCTTTCTTT. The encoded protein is CASSSRQGAEAFF.

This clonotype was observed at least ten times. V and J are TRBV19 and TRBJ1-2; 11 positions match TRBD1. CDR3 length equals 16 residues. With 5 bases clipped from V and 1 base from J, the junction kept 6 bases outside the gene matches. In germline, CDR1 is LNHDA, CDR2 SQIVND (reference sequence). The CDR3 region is CASSPWTGGGNYGYTF. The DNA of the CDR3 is TGTGCCAGTAGTCCCTGGACAGGGGGCGGTAACTATGGCTACACCTTC.

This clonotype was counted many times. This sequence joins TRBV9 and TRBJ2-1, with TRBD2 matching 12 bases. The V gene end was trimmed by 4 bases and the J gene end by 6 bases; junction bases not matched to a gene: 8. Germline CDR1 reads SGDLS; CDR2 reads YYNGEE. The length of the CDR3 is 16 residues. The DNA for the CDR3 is TGTGCCAGCAGCCCCGGACCTAGCGGGAGGGCCAATGAGCAGTTCTTC. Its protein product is CASSPGPSGRANEQFF.

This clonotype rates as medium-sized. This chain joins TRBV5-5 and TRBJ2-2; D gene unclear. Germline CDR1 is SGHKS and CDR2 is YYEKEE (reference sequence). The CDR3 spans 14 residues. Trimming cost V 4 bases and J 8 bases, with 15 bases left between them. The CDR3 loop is CASSRPYSRGELFF. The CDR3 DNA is TGTGCCAGCAGCCGACCTTATAGCCGGGGGGAGCTGTTTTTT.

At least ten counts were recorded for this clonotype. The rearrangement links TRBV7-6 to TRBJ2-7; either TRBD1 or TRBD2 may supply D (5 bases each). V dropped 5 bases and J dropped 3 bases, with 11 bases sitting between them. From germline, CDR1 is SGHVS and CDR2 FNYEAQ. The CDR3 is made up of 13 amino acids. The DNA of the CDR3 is TGTGCCAGCAGCGGTGGGACCAGCTACGAGCAGTACTTC. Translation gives CASSGGTSYEQYF.

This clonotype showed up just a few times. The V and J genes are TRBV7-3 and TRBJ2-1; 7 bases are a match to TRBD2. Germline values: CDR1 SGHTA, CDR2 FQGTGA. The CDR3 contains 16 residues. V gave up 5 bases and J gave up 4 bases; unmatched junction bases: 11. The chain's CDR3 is CASSHIGTNGYNEQFF. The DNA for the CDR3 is TGTGCCAGCAGCCACATCGGGACTAATGGGTACAATGAGCAGTTCTTC.

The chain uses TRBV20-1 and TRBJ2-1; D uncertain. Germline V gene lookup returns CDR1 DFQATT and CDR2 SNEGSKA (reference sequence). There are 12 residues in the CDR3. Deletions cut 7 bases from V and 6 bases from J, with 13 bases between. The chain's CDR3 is CSGVTLGNEQFF. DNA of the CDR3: TGCAGTGGCGTTACGTTGGGCAATGAGCAGTTCTTC.

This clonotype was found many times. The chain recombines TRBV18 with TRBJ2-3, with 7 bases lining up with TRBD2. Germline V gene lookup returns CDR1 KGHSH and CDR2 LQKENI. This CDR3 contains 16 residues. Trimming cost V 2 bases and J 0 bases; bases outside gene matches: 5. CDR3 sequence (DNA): TGTGCCAGCTCACCAAAGAATAGCGGGAGCACAGATACGCAGTATTTT. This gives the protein CASSPKNSGSTDTQYF. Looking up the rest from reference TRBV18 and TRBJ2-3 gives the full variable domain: NAGVMQNPRHLVRRRGQEARLRCSPMKGHSHVYWYRQLPEEGLKFMVYLQKENIIDESGMPKERFSAEFPKEGPSILRIQQVVRGDSAAYFCASSPKNSGSTDTQYFGPGTRLTVL.

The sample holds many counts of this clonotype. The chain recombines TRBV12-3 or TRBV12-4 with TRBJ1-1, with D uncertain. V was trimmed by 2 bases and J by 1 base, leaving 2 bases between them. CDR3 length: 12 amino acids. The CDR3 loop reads CASSLSNTEAFF. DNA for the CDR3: TGTGCCAGCAGTTTATCGAACACTGAAGCTTTCTTT.

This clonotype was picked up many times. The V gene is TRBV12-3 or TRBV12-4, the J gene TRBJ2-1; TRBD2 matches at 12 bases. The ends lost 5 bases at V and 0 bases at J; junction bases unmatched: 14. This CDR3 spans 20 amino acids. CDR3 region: CASSPTPSGRAPSSYNEQFF. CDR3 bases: TGTGCCAGCAGTCCCACGCCTAGCGGGAGGGCCCCTAGCTCCTACAATGAGCAGTTCTTC.

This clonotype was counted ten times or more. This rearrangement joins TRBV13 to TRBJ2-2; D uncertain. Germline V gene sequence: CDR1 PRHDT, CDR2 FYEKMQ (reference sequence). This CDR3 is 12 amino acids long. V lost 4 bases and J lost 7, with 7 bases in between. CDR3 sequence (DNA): TGTGCCAGCAGCTGGACCCACGGGGAGCTGTTTTTT. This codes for CASSWTHGELFF.

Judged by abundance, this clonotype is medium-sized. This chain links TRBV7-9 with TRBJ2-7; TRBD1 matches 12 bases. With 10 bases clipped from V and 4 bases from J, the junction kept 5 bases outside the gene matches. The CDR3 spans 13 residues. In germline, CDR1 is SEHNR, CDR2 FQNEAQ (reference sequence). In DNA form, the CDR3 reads TGTGCCACGACGGGACAGGGGGCGTACGAGCAGTACTTC. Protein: CATTGQGAYEQYF.

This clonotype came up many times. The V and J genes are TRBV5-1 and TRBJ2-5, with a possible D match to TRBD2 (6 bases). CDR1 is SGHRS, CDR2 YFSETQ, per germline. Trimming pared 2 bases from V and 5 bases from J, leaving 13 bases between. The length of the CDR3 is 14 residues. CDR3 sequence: CASSLELAGETQYF. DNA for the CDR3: TGCGCCAGCAGCTTAGAACTAGCAGGGGAGACCCAGTACTTC. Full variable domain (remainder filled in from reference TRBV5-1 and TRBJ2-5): KAGVTQTPRYLIKTRGQQVTLSCSPISGHRSVSWYQQTPGQGLQFLFEYFSETQRNKGNFPGRFSGRQFSNSRSEMNVSTLELGDSALYLCASSLELAGETQYFGPGTRLLVL.

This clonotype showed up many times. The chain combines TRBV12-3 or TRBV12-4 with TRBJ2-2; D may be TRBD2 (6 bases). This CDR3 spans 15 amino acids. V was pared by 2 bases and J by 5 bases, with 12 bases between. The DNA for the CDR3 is TGTGCCAGCAGTTTAAGTGGGAGCGGGACCGGGGAGCTGTTTTTT. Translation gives CASSLSGSGTGELFF.

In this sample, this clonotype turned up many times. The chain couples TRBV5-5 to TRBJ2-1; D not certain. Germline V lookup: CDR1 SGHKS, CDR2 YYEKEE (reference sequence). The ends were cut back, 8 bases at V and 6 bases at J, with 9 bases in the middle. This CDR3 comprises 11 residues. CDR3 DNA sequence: TGTGCCAGTGGGCAGCGCAATGAGCAGTTCTTC. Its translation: CASGQRNEQFF.

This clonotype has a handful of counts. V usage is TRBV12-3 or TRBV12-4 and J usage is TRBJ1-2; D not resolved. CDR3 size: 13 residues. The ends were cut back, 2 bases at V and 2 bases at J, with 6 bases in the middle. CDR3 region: CASSLTGNYGYTF. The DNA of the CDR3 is TGTGCCAGCAGTTTAACCGGGAACTATGGCTACACCTTC.

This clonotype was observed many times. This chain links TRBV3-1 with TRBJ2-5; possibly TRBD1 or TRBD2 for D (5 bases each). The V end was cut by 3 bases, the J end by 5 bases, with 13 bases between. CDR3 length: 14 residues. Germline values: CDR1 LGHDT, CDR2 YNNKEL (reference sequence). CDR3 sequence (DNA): TGTGCCAGCAGCCATTTGGGACGAGAGGAGACCCAGTACTTC. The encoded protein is CASSHLGREETQYF.

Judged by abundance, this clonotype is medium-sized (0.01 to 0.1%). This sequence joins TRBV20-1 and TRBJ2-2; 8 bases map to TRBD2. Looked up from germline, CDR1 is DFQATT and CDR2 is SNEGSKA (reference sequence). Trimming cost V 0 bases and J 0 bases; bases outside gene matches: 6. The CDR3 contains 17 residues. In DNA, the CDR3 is TGCAGTGCTAGAGATCCACCTAGCGGGCCGAACACCGGGGAGCTGTTTTTT. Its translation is CSARDPPSGPNTGELFF.

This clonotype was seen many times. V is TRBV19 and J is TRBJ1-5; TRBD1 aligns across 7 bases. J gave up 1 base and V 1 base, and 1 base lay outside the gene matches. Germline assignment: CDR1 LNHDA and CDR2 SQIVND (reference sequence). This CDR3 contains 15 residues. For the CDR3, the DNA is TGTGCCAGTAGTATAGCGGGACAGAGCAATCAGCCCCAGCATTTT. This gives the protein CASSIAGQSNQPQHF.

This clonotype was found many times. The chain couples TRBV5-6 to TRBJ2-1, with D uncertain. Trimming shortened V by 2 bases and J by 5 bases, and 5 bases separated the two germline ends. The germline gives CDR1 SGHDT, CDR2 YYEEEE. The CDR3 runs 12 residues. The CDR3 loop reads CASSFDNNEQFF. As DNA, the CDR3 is TGTGCCAGCAGCTTCGACAACAATGAGCAGTTCTTC. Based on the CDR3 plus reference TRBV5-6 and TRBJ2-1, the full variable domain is DAGVTQSPTHLIKTRGQQVTLRCSPKSGHDTVSWYQQALGQGPQFIFQYYEEEERQRGNFPDRFSGHQFPNYSSELNVNALLLGDSALYLCASSFDNNEQFFGPGTRLTVL.

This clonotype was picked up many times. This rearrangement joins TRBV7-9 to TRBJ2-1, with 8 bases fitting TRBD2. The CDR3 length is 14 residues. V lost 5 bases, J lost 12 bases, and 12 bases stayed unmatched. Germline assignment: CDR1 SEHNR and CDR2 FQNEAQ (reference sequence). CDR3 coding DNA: TGTGCCAGCAGCACGCGACTTGACCGGGGGGGGCAGTTCTTC. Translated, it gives CASSTRLDRGGQFF.

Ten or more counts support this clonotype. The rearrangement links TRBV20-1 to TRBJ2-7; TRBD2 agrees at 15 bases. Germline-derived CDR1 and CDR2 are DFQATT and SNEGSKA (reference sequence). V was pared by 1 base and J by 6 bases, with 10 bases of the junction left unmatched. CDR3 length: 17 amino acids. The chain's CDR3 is CSARVQNWTSGRVEQYF. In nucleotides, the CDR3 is TGCAGTGCTAGAGTCCAAAACTGGACTAGCGGGAGGGTCGAGCAGTACTTC.